This T cell receptor beta chain stems from a study of CD8+ T cells in alopecia areata. Study-wide background: The percentage of affected scalp area served as the score of severity for treated patients.

The authors extracted RNA and reverse transcribed it into cDNA as the sequencing template. Repertoires were generated with immunoSEQ multiplex PCR, while TCRdb's copy carries only in-frame clones and drops some. The sample carries roughly 110,000 clones, less than 90% recorded once. Study observations and caveats: Significant decreases in scalp clonality and expanded CD8+ clones followed tofacitinib treatment. Sequencing of scalp samples also includes resident alphabeta T cells from normal skin. Under tofacitinib, numerous expanded lesional clonotypes remained detectable in scalp and blood.

This clone was seen only a few times. The antigen is undetermined. This CDR3 has 16 amino acids. The V end was cut by 3 bases, the J end by 4 bases, with 15 bases between. Germline V CDR1 and CDR2: MNHNS, SASEGT. Regarding treatment: oral pan-JAK inhibitor, 5-10 mg twice daily. Source: CD8+ T cells sorted from blood, taken at week 24, from a patient treated with tofacitinib. The sequence was collected from a human donor with alopecia areata. The chain joins TRBV6-1 to TRBJ1-4, with D unclear. The CDR3: CASSETSLGLNEKLFF. The CDR3 DNA reads TGTGCCAGCAGTGAGACTAGTCTTGGGCTTAATGAAAAACTGTTTTTT.